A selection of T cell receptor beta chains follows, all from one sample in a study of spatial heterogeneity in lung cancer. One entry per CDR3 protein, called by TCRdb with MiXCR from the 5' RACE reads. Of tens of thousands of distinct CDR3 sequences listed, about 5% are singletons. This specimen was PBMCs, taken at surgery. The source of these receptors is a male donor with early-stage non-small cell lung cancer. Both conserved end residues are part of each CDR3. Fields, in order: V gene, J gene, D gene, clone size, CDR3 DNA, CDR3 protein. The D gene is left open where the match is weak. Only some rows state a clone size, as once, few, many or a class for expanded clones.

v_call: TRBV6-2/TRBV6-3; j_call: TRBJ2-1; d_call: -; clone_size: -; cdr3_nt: TGTGCCAGCAGCCCGCGGGACAATGAGCAGTTCTTC; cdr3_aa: CASSPRDNEQFF
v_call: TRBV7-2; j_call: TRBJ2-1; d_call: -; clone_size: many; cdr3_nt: TGTGCCAGCAGCTTACGGAGTTTGAACAATGAGCAGTTCTTC; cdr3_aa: CASSLRSLNNEQFF
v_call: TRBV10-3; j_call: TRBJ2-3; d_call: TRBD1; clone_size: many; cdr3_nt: TGTGCCATCAGCCCAACCGGGACAGGTGCAGATACGCAGTATTTT; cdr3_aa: CAISPTGTGADTQYF
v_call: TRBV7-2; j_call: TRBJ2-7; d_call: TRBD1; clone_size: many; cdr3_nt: TGTGCCAGCAGCAAACAGGGGGCGTTATCCTACGAGCAGTACTTC; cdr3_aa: CASSKQGALSYEQYF
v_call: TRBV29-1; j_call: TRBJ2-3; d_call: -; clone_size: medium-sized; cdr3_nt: TGCAGCGGGCACCGGGACCCAGGAGGCACAGATACGCAGTATTTT; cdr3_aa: CSGHRDPGGTDTQYF
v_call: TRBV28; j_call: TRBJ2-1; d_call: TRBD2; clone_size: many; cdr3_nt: TGTGCCAGCAGTTTTGGACTAGCGAGCAATGAGCAGTTCTTC; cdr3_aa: CASSFGLASNEQFF
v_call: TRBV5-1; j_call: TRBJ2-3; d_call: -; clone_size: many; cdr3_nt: TGCGCCAGCGGGGGAGTGAGCACAGATACGCAGTATTTT; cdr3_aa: CASGGVSTDTQYF
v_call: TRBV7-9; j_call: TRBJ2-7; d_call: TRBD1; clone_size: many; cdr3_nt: TGTGCCAGCAGCTTCGGACAGGGGGCAGACGAGCAGTACTTC; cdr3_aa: CASSFGQGADEQYF
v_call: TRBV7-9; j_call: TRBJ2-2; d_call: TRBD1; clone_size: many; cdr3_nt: TGTGCCAGCAGCTTTCCCCAAACAGGGGGCAGATACACCGGGGAGCTGTTTTTT; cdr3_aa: CASSFPQTGGRYTGELFF
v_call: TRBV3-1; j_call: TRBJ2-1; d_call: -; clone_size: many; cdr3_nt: TGTGCCAGCAGCCAAGATCCCCTCCCTATTGGGAAAGAGGGCAATGAGCAGTTCTTC; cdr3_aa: CASSQDPLPIGKEGNEQFF
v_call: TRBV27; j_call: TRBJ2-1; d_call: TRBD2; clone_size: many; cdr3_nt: TGTGCCAGCATTCCCTTGCGGGGGAGCTCCTACAATGAGCAGTTCTTC; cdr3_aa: CASIPLRGSSYNEQFF
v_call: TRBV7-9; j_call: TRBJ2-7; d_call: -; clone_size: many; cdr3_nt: TGTGCCAGCAGCTTATCCGCGTCGGAGTACGAGCAGTACTTC; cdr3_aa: CASSLSASEYEQYF
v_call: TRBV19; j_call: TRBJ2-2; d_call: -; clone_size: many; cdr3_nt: TGTGCCAGTAGTATCTCCCCCGCAGGGGCGATTAACACCGGGGAGCTGTTTTTT; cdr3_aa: CASSISPAGAINTGELFF
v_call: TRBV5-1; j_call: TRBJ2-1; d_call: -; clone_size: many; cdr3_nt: TGCGCCAGCAGCTTGACGGCGTCCAATGAGCAGTTCTTC; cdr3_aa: CASSLTASNEQFF
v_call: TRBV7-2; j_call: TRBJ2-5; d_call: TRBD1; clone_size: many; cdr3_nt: TGTGCCAGCAGCATCGATGGGACAGGGTTGCCTCGGACCCAGTACTTC; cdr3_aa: CASSIDGTGLPRTQYF
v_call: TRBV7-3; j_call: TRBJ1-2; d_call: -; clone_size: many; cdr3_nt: TGTGCCAGCAGCTTAGGTGGCCGTGATGGCTACACCTTC; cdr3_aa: CASSLGGRDGYTF
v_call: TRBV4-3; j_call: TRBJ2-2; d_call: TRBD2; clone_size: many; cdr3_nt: TGCGCCAGCAGCCAAGGTTTAGCGGGAGTTGGGGAGCTGTTTTTT; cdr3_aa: CASSQGLAGVGELFF
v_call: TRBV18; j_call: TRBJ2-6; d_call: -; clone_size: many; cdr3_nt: TGTGCCAGCTCACCAGTTGACTCTGGGGCCAACGTCCTGACTTTC; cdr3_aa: CASSPVDSGANVLTF
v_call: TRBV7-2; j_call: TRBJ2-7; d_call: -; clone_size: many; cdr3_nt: TGTGCCAGCAGTTATCGTTTAGGGCGGAACTACGAGCAGTACTTC; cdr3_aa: CASSYRLGRNYEQYF
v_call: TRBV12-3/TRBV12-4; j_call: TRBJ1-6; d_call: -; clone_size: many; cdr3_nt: TGTGCCAGCAGTAATACGGATTCACCCCTCCACTTT; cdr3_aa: CASSNTDSPLHF
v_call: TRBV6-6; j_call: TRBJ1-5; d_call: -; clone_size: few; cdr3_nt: TGTGCCAGCGGCGTAGGGCAGGGGTACCAGCCCCAGCATTTT; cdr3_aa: CASGVGQGYQPQHF
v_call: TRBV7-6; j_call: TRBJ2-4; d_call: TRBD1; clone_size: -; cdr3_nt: TGTGCCAGCAGCCCGACAGGGGTTGACATTCAGTACTTC; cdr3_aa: CASSPTGVDIQYF
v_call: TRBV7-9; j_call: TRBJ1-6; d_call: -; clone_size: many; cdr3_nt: TGTGCCAGCAGCTTTGGGGAGTCACCCCTCCACTTT; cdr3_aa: CASSFGESPLHF
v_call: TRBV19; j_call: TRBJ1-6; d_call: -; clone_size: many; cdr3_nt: TGTGCCAGTAGTATTCCGGGAGAGTTCTATAATTCACCCCTCCACTTT; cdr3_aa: CASSIPGEFYNSPLHF
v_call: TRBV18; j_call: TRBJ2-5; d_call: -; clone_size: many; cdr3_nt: TGTGCCAGCTCACCATTCAGTGGAGAGACCCAGTACTTC; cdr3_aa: CASSPFSGETQYF
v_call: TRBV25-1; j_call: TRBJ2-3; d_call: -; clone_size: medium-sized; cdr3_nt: TGTGCCAGCAGTGAGTCCCTTGAACTAGTGGATACGCAGTATTTT; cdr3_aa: CASSESLELVDTQYF
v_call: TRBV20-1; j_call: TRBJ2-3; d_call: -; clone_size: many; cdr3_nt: TGCAGTGGACAGTTATCAGATACGCAGTATTTT; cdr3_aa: CSGQLSDTQYF
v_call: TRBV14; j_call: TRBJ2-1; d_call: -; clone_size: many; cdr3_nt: TGTGCCAGCAGCCAGGACGGACTACGGAATGAGCAGTTCTTC; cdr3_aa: CASSQDGLRNEQFF
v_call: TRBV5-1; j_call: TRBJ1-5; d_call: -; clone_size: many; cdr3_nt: TGCGCCAGCAGCTTGGGCGGGGAAACCCAGCCCCAGCATTTT; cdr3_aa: CASSLGGETQPQHF
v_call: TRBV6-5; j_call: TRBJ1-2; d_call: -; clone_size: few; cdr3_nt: TGTGCCAGCAGTTACTCCGGCGGACAGCTCACTGGCTATGGCTACACCTTC; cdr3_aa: CASSYSGGQLTGYGYTF
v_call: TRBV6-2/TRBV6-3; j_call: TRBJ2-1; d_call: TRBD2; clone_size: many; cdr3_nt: TGTGCCAGCAATTTGCCCGGGGGGATTTTGGGCGACGGGGTGCAGTTCTTC; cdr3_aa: CASNLPGGILGDGVQFF
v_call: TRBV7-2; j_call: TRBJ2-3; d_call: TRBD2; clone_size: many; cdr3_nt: TGTGCCAGCAGCTTAGTTAGCGGGAGGGCCGGCACAGATACGCAGTATTTT; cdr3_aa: CASSLVSGRAGTDTQYF
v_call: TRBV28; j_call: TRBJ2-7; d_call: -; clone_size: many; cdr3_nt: TGTGCCAGCAGCTTGAGGACGGTGTACGAGCAGTACTTC; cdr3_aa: CASSLRTVYEQYF
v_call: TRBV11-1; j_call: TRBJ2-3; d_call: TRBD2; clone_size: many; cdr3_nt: TGTGCCAGCAGCTTGCTAGCGGGAGGACCCGATACGCAGTATTTT; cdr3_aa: CASSLLAGGPDTQYF
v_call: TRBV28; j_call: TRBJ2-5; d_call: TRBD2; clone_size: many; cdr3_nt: TGTGCCAGCAGTTTGGGGATAGCGGGACGGACCCAGTACTTC; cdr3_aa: CASSLGIAGRTQYF
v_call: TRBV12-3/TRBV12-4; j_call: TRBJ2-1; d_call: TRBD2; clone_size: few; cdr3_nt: TGTGCCAGCAGTCCCTGGACTAGCGGGGTTGATGAGCAGTTCTTC; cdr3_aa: CASSPWTSGVDEQFF
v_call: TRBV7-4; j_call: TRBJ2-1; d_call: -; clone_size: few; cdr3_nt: TGTGCCAGCAGCTTAACGTGGACTGGGAACAATGAGCAGTTCTTC; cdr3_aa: CASSLTWTGNNEQFF
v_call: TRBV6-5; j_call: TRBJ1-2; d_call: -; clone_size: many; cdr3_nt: TGTGCCAGCAGTTCACGGGGCAGGGGAGATGCTGGCTACACCTTC; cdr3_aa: CASSSRGRGDAGYTF
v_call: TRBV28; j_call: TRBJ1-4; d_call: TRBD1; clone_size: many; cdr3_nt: TGTGCCAGCAGTTTCCGACAGGGGAATGAAAAACTGTTTTTT; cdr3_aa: CASSFRQGNEKLFF
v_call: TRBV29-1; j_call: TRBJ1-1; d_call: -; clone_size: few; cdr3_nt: TGCAGCGTTGCCCCGGGACGCTCGAACACTGAAGCTTTCTTT; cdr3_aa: CSVAPGRSNTEAFF
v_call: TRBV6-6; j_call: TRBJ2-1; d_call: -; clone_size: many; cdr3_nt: TGTGCCAGCAATAACGGGAAGGGTCTGAGTAATGAGCAGTTCTTC; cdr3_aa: CASNNGKGLSNEQFF
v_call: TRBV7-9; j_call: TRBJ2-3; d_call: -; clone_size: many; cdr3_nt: TGTGCCAGCAGCTTTAGACAGGTCGAAGATACGCAGTATTTT; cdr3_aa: CASSFRQVEDTQYF
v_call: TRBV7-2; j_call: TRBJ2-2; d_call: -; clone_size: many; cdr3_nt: TGTGCCAGCAGCTTATGGGTGGGCACCGGGGAGCTGTTTTTT; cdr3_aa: CASSLWVGTGELFF
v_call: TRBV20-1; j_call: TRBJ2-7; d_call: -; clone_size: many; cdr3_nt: TGCAGTGCTAGAGTAGGGGCCTCTGAGGGGGAGCAGTACTTC; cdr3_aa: CSARVGASEGEQYF
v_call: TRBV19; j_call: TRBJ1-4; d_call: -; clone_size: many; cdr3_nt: TGTGCCAGTAGTAAGGGGTTTACAACTAATGAAAAACTGTTTTTT; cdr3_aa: CASSKGFTTNEKLFF
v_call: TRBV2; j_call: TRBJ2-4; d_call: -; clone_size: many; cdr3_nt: TGTGCCAGCAGTGGAGACCGACTGGTAGCCAAAAACATTCAGTACTTC; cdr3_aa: CASSGDRLVAKNIQYF
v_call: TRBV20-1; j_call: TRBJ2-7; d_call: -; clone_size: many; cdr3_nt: TGCAGTGCTAGGAAGGGGCCGAACTACGAGCAGTACTTC; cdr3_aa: CSARKGPNYEQYF
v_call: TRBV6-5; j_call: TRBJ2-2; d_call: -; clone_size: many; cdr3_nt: TGTGCCAGCAGTCCCCGGGACCGAGGGAACACCGGGGAGCTGTTTTTT; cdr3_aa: CASSPRDRGNTGELFF
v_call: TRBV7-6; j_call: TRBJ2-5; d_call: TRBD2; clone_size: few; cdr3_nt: TGTGCCAGCAGCCCCGGACTAGCGGGAGCCGCAGAGACCCAGTACTTC; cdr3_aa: CASSPGLAGAAETQYF
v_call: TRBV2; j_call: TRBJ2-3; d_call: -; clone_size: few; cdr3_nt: TGTGCCACTGGAGGGCCCTACACAGATACGCAGTATTTT; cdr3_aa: CATGGPYTDTQYF
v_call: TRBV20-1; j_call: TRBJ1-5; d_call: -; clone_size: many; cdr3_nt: TGCAGTGCTAGAGTAGGGGATCAGCCCCAGCATTTT; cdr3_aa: CSARVGDQPQHF
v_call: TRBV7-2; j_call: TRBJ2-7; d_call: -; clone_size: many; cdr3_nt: TGTGCCAGCGGGCCGAGACAACGGCGCGAGCAGTACTTC; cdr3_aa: CASGPRQRREQYF
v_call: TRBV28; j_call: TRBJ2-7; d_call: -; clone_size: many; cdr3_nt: TGTGCCAGCAGTTTGTTCCGAGACAGACTATACGAGCAGTACTTC; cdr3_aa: CASSLFRDRLYEQYF
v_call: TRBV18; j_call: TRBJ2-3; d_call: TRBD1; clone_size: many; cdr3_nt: TGTGCCAGCTCGCTGACAGGGGGAGCGGCAGATACGCAGTATTTT; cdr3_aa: CASSLTGGAADTQYF
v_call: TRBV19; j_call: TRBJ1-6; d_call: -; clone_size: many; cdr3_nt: TGTGCCAGTAGTACTCCCGGGACGGCTCCGATCCTCCACTTT; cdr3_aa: CASSTPGTAPILHF
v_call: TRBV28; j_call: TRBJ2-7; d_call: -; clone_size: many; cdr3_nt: TGTGCCAGCAGTCCCGAGGGCAGGGGCGACCTCTACGAGCAGTACTTC; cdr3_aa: CASSPEGRGDLYEQYF